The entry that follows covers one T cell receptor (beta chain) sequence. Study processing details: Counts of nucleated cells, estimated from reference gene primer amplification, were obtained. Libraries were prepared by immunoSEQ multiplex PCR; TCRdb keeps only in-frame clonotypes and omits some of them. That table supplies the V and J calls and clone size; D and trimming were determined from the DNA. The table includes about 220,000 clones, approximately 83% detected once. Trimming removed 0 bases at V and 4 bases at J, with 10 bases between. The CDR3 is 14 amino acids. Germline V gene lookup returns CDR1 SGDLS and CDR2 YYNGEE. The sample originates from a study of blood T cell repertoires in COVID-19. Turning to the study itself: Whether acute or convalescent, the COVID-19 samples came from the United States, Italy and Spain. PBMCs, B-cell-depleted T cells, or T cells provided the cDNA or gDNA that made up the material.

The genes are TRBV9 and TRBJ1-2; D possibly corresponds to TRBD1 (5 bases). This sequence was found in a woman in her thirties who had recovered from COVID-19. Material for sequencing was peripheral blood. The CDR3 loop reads CASSVGPDSYGYTF. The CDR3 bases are TGTGCCAGCAGCGTAGGTCCAGACAGCTATGGCTACACCTTC.